This entry lists 13 T cell receptor beta chains sequenced from one sample in a study of T cells in localized non-small cell lung cancer. Clones were sequenced by immunoSEQ multiplex PCR, and TCRdb holds only the in-frame ones, with some missing. Of 12,000 to 15,000 clones listed, approximately 90% are singletons. This material consisted of peripheral blood mononuclear cells, taken before any cancer treatment. The source is a man between 40 and 69 years old with stage III lung adenocarcinoma.

The gene calls are TRBV5-1 and TRBJ1-4, with D hard to call. The germline gives CDR1 SGHRS, CDR2 YFSETQ. V lost 1 base and J lost 8, with 9 bases in between. This CDR3 is built from 13 residues. The CDR3, as DNA: TGCGCCAGCAGCTTGCGAACCGGGGAAAAACTGTTTTTT. This gives the protein CASSLRTGEKLFF.

The J gene is TRBJ1-5, the V gene TRBV7-9, with TRBD1 identical over 10 bases. The CDR3 covers 14 residues. J lost 7 bases, V lost 6 bases, and 6 bases had no gene match. Germline V gives CDR1 SEHNR, CDR2 FQNEAQ (reference sequence). The CDR3 nucleotides are TGTGCCAGCAGTTTGACAGGGGGCAGGCAGCCCCAGCATTTT. Amino acids: CASSLTGGRQPQHF.

This clone was counted between two and nine times. This chain joins TRBV28 and TRBJ2-3; perhaps TRBD1 as D (5 bases). The CDR3 has 14 amino acids. The V end was cut by 3 bases, the J end by 3 bases, with 10 bases between. The germline V gene encodes CDR1 MDHEN and CDR2 SYDVKM. CDR3 sequence: CASSLQGWTDTQYF. The CDR3 DNA reads as TGTGCCAGCAGTTTGCAGGGATGGACAGATACGCAGTATTTT.

The chain is built from TRBV19 and TRBJ2-5, with 15 bases matching TRBD2. The V segment lost 3 bases and the J segment 5 bases; nucleotides outside the gene matches: 13. This CDR3 comprises 19 residues. The germline V gene has CDR1 LNHDA and CDR2 SQIVND (reference sequence). The CDR3 DNA is TGTGCCAGTAGTATCAACGGACTAGCGGGAGGGCCTGGTACCGAGACCCAGTACTTC. This encodes CASSINGLAGGPGTETQYF.

This clone showed up just once. This chain uses TRBV5-1 with TRBJ2-3, with D tentatively TRBD2 (5 bases). CDR1 is SGHRS and CDR2 is YFSETQ in the germline V gene. Trimming removed 0 bases from V and 3 bases from J, with 14 bases in between. This CDR3 comprises 16 residues. CDR3 DNA sequence: TGCGCCAGCAGCTTGGTGTCTGGGAGTAGGACAGATACGCAGTATTTT. Residues: CASSLVSGSRTDTQYF.

CDR3 nucleotides: TGCGCCAGCAGCCAAGCCGGGACAGGGGTTGGCTACACCTTC. This translates into CASSQAGTGVGYTF. The chain employs TRBV4-1 and TRBJ1-2; 10 nucleotides agree with TRBD1. The CDR3 sequence is 14 residues long. Germline CDR1 reads MGHRA; CDR2 reads YSYEKL. V gave up 1 base and J gave up 7 bases; unmatched junction bases: 3.

The rearrangement uses TRBV28 and TRBJ2-5, with 9 bases that match TRBD2. Trimming cost V 5 bases and J 4 bases; bases outside gene matches: 2. There are 13 residues in the CDR3. Per germline, CDR1 MDHEN and CDR2 SYDVKM. CDR3 bases: TGTGCCAGCAGTCCAGCGGGAGGAGAGACCCAGTACTTC. Its protein product is CASSPAGGETQYF. Variable domain in full (rest from reference TRBV28 and TRBJ2-5): DVKVTQSSRYLVKRTGEKVFLECVQDMDHENMFWYRQDPGLGLRLIYFSYDVKMKEKGDIPEGYSVSREKKERFSLILESASTNQTSMYLCASSPAGGETQYFGPGTRLLVL.

The rearrangement links TRBV11-3 to TRBJ2-4; TRBD2 agrees at 11 bases. Germline V gene data show CDR1 as SGHNT and CDR2 as YENEEA. The CDR3 totals 15 residues. V was clipped by 0 bases and J by 6 bases; unmatched bases: 1. This CDR3 is CASSLEGTSGNIQYF. CDR3 nucleotides: TGTGCCAGCAGCTTAGAGGGGACTAGCGGAAACATTCAGTACTTC.

The gene calls are TRBV28 and TRBJ2-3, with 7 bases identical to TRBD1. The CDR3 extends over 18 amino acids. In germline, CDR1 is MDHEN, CDR2 SYDVKM. The junction had 15 bases not matched to a gene; V was cut back by 3 bases and J by 3 bases. CDR3 loop: CASSFPLRYRGRTDTQYF. In DNA form, the CDR3 reads TGTGCCAGCAGTTTCCCCCTTCGTTACAGGGGAAGAACAGATACGCAGTATTTT. The full variable domain, with the rest looked up from reference TRBV28 and TRBJ2-3, is DVKVTQSSRYLVKRTGEKVFLECVQDMDHENMFWYRQDPGLGLRLIYFSYDVKMKEKGDIPEGYSVSREKKERFSLILESASTNQTSMYLCASSFPLRYRGRTDTQYFGPGTRLTVL.

The gene calls are TRBV5-8 and TRBJ1-1, with a possible D match to TRBD1 (5 bases). V was shortened by 9 bases and J by 1 base, with 22 bases between the two germline ends. Germline values: CDR1 SGHTS, CDR2 YDEGEE. The CDR3 runs to 16 residues. The CDR3 sequence is CATPGGELRKNTEAFF. CDR3 nucleotides: TGTGCCACTCCTGGGGGGGAACTCCGGAAGAACACTGAAGCTTTCTTT.

This clone has just a few counts. The V and J genes are TRBV5-1 and TRBJ2-2; TRBD2 matches 12 bases. This CDR3 has 16 residues. V gave up 9 bases and J gave up 6 bases; unmatched junction bases: 12. Germline CDR1 SGHRS, CDR2 YFSETQ. DNA for the CDR3: TGCGCCACTTCGACTAGCGGGAGTAGTTGGGCCGGGGAGCTGTTTTTT. Protein sequence: CATSTSGSSWAGELFF. The full variable domain, in which reference TRBV5-1 and TRBJ2-2 provide the parts outside the CDR3, is KAGVTQTPRYLIKTRGQQVTLSCSPISGHRSVSWYQQTPGQGLQFLFEYFSETQRNKGNFPGRFSGRQFSNSRSEMNVSTLELGDSALYLCATSTSGSSWAGELFFGEGSRLTVL.

The chain joins TRBV29-1 to TRBJ2-2, with 7 bases aligning to TRBD2. CDR1 is SQVTM and CDR2 is ANQGSEA in the germline V gene. The V and J ends lost 5 bases and 3 bases, in that order; junction bases with no gene match: 3. The CDR3 spans 13 residues. CDR3 in DNA: TGCAGCGTTTTTGGGGGGGACACCGGGGAGCTGTTTTTT. Amino acid sequence: CSVFGGDTGELFF.

This chain uses TRBV5-1 with TRBJ2-7; perhaps TRBD1 as D (5 bases). Trimming left V 0 bases short and J 5 bases short, with 12 bases between. Looked up from germline, CDR1 is SGHRS and CDR2 is YFSETQ. The CDR3 covers 14 residues. The CDR3 is CASSLAAGYHEQYF. The CDR3, as DNA: TGCGCCAGCAGCTTGGCAGCAGGGTACCACGAGCAGTACTTC.